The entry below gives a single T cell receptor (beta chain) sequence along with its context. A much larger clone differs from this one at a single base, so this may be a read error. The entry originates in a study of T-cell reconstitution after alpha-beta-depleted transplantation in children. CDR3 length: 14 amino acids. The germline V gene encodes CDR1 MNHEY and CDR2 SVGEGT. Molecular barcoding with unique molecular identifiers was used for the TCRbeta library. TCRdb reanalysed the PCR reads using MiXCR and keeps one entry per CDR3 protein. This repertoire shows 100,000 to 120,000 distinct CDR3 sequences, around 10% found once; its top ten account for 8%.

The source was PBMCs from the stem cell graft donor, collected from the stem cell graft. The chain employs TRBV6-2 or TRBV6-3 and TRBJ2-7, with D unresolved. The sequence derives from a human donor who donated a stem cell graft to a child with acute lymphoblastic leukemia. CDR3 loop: CASHFNLNPYAQYF. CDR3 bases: TGTGCCAGCCACTTTAACCTAAATCCCTACGCGCAGTACTTC.